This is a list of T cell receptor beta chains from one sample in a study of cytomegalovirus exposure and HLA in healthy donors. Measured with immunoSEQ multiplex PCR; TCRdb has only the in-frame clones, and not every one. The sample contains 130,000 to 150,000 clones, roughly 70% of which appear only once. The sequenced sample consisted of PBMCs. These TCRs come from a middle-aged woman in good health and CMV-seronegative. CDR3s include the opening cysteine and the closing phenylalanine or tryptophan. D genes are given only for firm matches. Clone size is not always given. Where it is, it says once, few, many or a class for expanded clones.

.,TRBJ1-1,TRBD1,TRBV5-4,CASSFGGQGLNTEAFF,TGTGCCAGCAGCTTCGGGGGACAGGGGTTGAACACTGAAGCTTTCTTT
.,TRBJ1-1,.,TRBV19,CASSMTGGDTEAFF,TGTGCCAGTAGTATGACAGGTGGGGACACTGAAGCTTTCTTT
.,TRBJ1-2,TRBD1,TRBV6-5,CASSYLVGGGLYGYTF,TGTGCCAGCAGTTATCTCGTAGGGGGCGGACTCTATGGCTACACCTTC
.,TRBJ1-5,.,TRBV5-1,CASSLLGGSKQPQHF,TGCGCCAGCAGCCTCTTGGGGGGGAGCAAGCAGCCCCAGCATTTT
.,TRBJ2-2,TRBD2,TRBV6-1,CASSDVAGGPGTGELFF,TGTGCCAGCAGTGACGTAGCGGGGGGGCCAGGCACCGGGGAGCTGTTTTTT
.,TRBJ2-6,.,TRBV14,CASSLRTVSGANVLTF,TGTGCCAGCAGCCTCAGGACAGTCTCTGGGGCCAACGTCCTGACTTTC
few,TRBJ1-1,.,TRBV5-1,CASSPSGDGTEAFF,TGCGCCAGCAGCCCTTCAGGGGACGGAACTGAAGCTTTCTTT
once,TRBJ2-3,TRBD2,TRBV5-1,CASSLRAGGQPDTQYF,TGCGCCAGCAGCTTGCGCGCGGGGGGGCAGCCAGATACGCAGTATTTT
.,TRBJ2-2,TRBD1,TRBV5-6,CASSLVGGATTGELFF,TGTGCCAGCAGCTTGGTAGGGGGCGCGACCACCGGGGAGCTGTTTTTT
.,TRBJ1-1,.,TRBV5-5,CASSLVVRASAEAFF,TGTGCCAGCAGCTTGGTGGTCAGGGCATCCGCTGAAGCTTTCTTT
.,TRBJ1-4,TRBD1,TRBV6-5,CASSSTGGREKLFF,TGTGCCAGCAGTTCGACAGGGGGAAGAGAAAAACTGTTTTTT
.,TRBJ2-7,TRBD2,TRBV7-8,CASRLAGASYGQYF,TGTGCCAGCAGACTAGCGGGGGCCTCCTACGGGCAGTACTTC